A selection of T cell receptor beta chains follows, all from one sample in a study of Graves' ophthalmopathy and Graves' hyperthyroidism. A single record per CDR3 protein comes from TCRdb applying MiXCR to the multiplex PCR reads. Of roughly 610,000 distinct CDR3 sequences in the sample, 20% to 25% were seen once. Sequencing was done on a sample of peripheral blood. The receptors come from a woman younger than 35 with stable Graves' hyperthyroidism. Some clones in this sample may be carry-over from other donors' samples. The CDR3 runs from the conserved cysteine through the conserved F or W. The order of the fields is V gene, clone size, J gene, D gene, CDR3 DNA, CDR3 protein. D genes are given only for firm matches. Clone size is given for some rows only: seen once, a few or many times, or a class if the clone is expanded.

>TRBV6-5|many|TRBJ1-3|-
TGTGCCAGCAGTTCCCCTGGGACACCCTCTGGAAACACCATATATTTT
CASSSPGTPSGNTIYF
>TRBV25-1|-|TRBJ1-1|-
TGTGCCAGCAGTGAGGTCGGGAGAGCACAATCCGCTTTCTTT
CASSEVGRAQSAFF
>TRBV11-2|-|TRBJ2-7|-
TGTGCCAGCAGCCCCGCTCGGAGGGACGAGCAGTACTTC
CASSPARRDEQYF
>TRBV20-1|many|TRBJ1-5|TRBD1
TGCAGTGCTAGTAGGGGTAGGGGGCAGGCCCAGCATTTT
CSASRGRGQAQHF
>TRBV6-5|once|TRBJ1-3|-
TGTGCCAGCAGTTACAAGGACACCATATATTTT
CASSYKDTIYF
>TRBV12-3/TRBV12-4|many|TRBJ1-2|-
TGTGCCAGCAGTACCACAGGTGCCCCTAGGGGCTACACCTTC
CASSTTGAPRGYTF
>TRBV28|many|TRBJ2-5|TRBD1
TGTGCCAGCAGTCCAACCCGGACAGGGGGCTTTAAAGAGACCCAGTACTTC
CASSPTRTGGFKETQYF
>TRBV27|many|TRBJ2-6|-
TGTGCCAGCAGTTTATCTTGGCCGGGGGGGGCCAACGTCCTGACTTTC
CASSLSWPGGANVLTF
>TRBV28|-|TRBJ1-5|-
TGTGCCTGCGGGGAAGTGACGCAGCCCCAGCATTTT
CACGEVTQPQHF
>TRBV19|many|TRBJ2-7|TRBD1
TGTGCCAGTAGGAACCCTCGGGACAGGGCGTACGAGCAGTACTTC
CASRNPRDRAYEQYF
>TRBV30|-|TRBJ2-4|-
TGTGCCTGCCGACAGGTAGCCAAAAACATTCAGTACTTC
CACRQVAKNIQYF
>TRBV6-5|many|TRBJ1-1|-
TGTGCCAGCGGTTTATCGGGGGCGCAGACTGAAGCTTTCTTT
CASGLSGAQTEAFF
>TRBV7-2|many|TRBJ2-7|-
TGTGCCGGCAGCTTAGTCCGCCGCGAGCAGTACTTC
CAGSLVRREQYF
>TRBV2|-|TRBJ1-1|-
TGTGCCACCTGCTGGGGGGGTGATGGCCCGAACACTGAAGCTTTCTTT
CATCWGGDGPNTEAFF
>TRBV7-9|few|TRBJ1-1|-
TGTGCCAGCAGCTTAAACCCGACTGACAGGAACACTGAAGCTTTCTTT
CASSLNPTDRNTEAFF
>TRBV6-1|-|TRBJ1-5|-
TGTGCCAGCAGTGTAGCAGGGGCGGGTCAGCCCCAGCATTTT
CASSVAGAGQPQHF
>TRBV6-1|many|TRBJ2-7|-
TGTGCCAGTCACTCGGCCCAGGGTGCCTACGAGCAGTACTTC
CASHSAQGAYEQYF
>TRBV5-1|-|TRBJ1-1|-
TGCGCCAGCAGCTCGTTACAGACCTTGAACACTGAAGCTTTCTTT
CASSSLQTLNTEAFF
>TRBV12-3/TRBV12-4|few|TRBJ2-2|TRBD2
TGTGCCAGCAGGGTTAGCGGGAGCACCGGGGAGCTGTTTTTT
CASRVSGSTGELFF
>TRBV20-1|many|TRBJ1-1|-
TGCAGTGCTAGGTCTGGGAACACTGAAGCTTTCTTT
CSARSGNTEAFF
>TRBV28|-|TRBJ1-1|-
TGTGCCAGCAGCCCCCAAAGGATGAGGGGTATGAACACTGAAGCTTTCTTT
CASSPQRMRGMNTEAFF
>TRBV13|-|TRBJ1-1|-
TGTGCCAGCAGCTTAGAACGGGGGGTGATCGAAGCTTTCTTT
CASSLERGVIEAFF
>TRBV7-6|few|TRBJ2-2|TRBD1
TGTGCCAGCAGCTGGGGGACAGGGGGCCTCTCCCTGAACACCGGGGAGCTGTTTTTT
CASSWGTGGLSLNTGELFF
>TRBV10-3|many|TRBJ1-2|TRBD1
TGTGCCATCCTAGACAGGGGGCGAGATGGCTACACCTTC
CAILDRGRDGYTF
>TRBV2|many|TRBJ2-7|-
TGTGCCAGCAGTGAATTGGGGCTCGCGACCTACGAGCAGTACTTC
CASSELGLATYEQYF
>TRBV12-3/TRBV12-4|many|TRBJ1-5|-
TGTGCCAGCACAATGGGGGAAGGACAGCCCCAGCATTTT
CASTMGEGQPQHF
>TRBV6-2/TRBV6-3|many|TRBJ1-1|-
TGTGCCAGCAGTTACCAACCGCGGGGCACTGAAGCTTTCTTT
CASSYQPRGTEAFF
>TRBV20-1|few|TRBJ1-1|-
TGCAGTGCCCCCACCTGGCAGAAGTACACTGAAGCTTTCTTT
CSAPTWQKYTEAFF
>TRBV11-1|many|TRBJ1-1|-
TGTGCCAGCAGCCTCTGGGGGGAGGGGCCAATGAACACTGAAGCTTTCTTT
CASSLWGEGPMNTEAFF
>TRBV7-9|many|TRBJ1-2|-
TGTGCCAGCAGCTTAAGTCTCAGGAACTATGGCTACACCTTC
CASSLSLRNYGYTF
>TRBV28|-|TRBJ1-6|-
TGTGCCAGCCTACCAAGAGGGGTAAATTCACCCCTCCACTTT
CASLPRGVNSPLHF
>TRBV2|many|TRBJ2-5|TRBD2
TGTGCCAGCACCACGGGGGGGGGGTACCAAGAGACCCAGTACTTC
CASTTGGGYQETQYF
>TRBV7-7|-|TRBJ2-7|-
TGTGCTAGCAGCTTATCCGACGGGAGCGAGCAGTACTTC
CASSLSDGSEQYF
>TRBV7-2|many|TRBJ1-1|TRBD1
TGTGCCAGCAGCTCGAGTACAGGGGTGAACACTGAAGCTTTCTTT
CASSSSTGVNTEAFF
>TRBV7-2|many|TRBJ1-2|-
TGTGCCAGCAGCTTCGGACAGCTCTATGGCTACACCTTC
CASSFGQLYGYTF
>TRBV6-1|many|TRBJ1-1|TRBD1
TGTGCCAGCAACCCATCGTGGACAGGGGCGAACACTGAAGCTTTCTTT
CASNPSWTGANTEAFF
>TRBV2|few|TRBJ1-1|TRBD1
TGTGCCAGCAGCCAGAGGACAGGGGTGAACACTGAAGCTTTCTTT
CASSQRTGVNTEAFF
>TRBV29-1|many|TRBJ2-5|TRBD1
TGCAGCGCCTCCCTAGGACAGGGGAGGGCAGAGACCCAGTACTTC
CSASLGQGRAETQYF
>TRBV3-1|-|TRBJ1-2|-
TGTGCCAGCAGCCTAGACCGGGGCCCTCGGGGCTACACCTTC
CASSLDRGPRGYTF
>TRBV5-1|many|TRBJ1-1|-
TGCGCCAGCAGCCAGAACACGGGGCCGAACACTGAAGCTTTCTTT
CASSQNTGPNTEAFF
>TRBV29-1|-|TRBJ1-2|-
TGCAGCGTTGAAGATCTAACCGCGTTCCCTTATGGCTACACCTTC
CSVEDLTAFPYGYTF
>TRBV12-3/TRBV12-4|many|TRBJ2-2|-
TGTGCCAGCAGCGCTGTGCCCGGGGAGCTGTTTTTT
CASSAVPGELFF
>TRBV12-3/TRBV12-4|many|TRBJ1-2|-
TGTGCCAGCACTGAGGGAGGTGGCTACACCTTC
CASTEGGGYTF
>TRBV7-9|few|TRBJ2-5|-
TGTGCCAGCAGCTCACAGGGTCTCCAAGAGACCCAGTACTTC
CASSSQGLQETQYF
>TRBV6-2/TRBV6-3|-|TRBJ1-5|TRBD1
TGTGCCAGAAGAGACAGGGGGCAAGGCAATCAGCCCCAGCATTTT
CARRDRGQGNQPQHF
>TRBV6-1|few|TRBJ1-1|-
TGTGCCAGCAGTGAAGCCAACAGCCCAAGGGAAGCTTTCTTT
CASSEANSPREAFF
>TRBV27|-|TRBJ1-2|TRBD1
TGTGCCAGCAGTTTTATAACTCCGACAGGGGGAACCTATGGCTACACCTTC
CASSFITPTGGTYGYTF
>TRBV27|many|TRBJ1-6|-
TGTGCCAGCAGTTTATCGGGCAGGTACTACTATAATTCACCCCTCCACTTT
CASSLSGRYYYNSPLHF
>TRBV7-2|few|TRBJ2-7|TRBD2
TGTGCCAGCAGAGCCGGGACTAGTATCGAGCAGTACTTC
CASRAGTSIEQYF
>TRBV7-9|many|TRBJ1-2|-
TGTGCCAGCAGCTTAGGGGAGCATGGCTACACCTTC
CASSLGEHGYTF
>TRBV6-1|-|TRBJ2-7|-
TGTGCCAGCACCGAAAGAGGGGGATCCCCCTACGAGCAGTACTTC
CASTERGGSPYEQYF
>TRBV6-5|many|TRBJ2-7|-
TGTGCCAGCAGTTACTCGTACTCACCAGTATCCTACGAGCAGTACTTC
CASSYSYSPVSYEQYF